This T cell receptor beta chain derives from a study of OX40 agonist ivuxolimab in advanced cancers. Context from the whole study: Ivuxolimab was a fully human IgG2 agonistic monoclonal antibody targeting the costimulatory receptor OX40 (CD134). Intravenous ivuxolimab was administered to patients every 2 weeks at six dose levels: 0.01, 0.1, 0.3, 1.5, 3 and 10 mg/kg. Patients were allowed to have had prior anti-PD-1, anti-PD-L1 or anti-CTLA-4 therapy, and approximately 37% of the dose-escalation patients had been treated with checkpoint inhibitors. Partial responses occurred in three dose-escalation patients, of whom one had hepatocellular carcinoma and two had cutaneous melanoma. The dose-escalation cohort was around 84% male with a mean age of about 54 years, ranging from about 20 to 85. Of the approximately 54 dose-escalation patients, hepatocellular carcinoma was present in roughly 19, melanoma in approximately 15, renal cell carcinoma in 9 and head and neck cancer in 9. The point of sequencing TCRbeta in the periphery was to test whether ivuxolimab changed TCR sequence diversity and drove clonal T-cell expansion. The paper describes the monotherapy dose-escalation part (N = 52 patients) of the phase I trial of ivuxolimab.

As to this clone: The specificity of this receptor is unknown. Base qualities were left out, and no much larger clone turns up one base away.

The trial excluded patients who had a history of autoimmune disease or were on systemic immunosuppression. In every dose cohort, peripheral blood was drawn for TCR sequencing at baseline, cycle 4 day 1, and cycle 7 day 1. The samples were taken from a phase I, first-in-human, multicenter, open-label dose-escalation trial of ivuxolimab. Adults with locally advanced or metastatic melanoma, renal cell carcinoma, hepatocellular carcinoma or head and neck squamous cell carcinoma were enrolled in the trial. CD4+ and CD8+ T cells were sorted separately from peripheral blood before TCR sequencing. For sequencing of the TCRbeta CDR3 region, genomic DNA was extracted from the sorted cells. The immunoSEQ Assay was used to sequence the TCRbeta CDR3 regions. Imported from immuneACCESS, the table was reduced by TCRdb to in-frame sequences with V and J called. These copies leave out some clones; in studies compared against another copy, an unresolved V gene accounts for under half, and the cause of the remainder is not known. The sample table records approximately 94,000 clones; roughly 90% of these occur just once. The ten largest account for 3% to 3.5% of the sample.

Broad study findings and their caveats: At doses from 0.1 to 3.0 mg/kg, clonal expansion was seen in both CD4+ and CD8+ blood T cells between baseline and week 6. Low levels of normalized T-cell clonal expansion were also seen in some patients who did not respond. Which antigens the clonally expanded peripheral T cells were specific for was not determined. After ivuxolimab, more expanded clones were found on average in CD8+ T cells than in CD4+ T cells. In partial responders in the 0.1-3.0 mg/kg groups, normalized peripheral clonal expansion was found to be among the lowest, especially among CD8+ T cells.

The sequencing used CD4+ or CD8+ T cells sorted from blood, collected in a trial of the OX40 agonist ivuxolimab. The TCR was taken from an adult with an advanced solid tumor such as melanoma, head and neck, liver or kidney cancer.

In nucleotide form, the sequence is TGTGCCACTAATACAGGGACTAGCGGGGGCAACGAGCAGTACTTC. The encoded protein is CATNTGTSGGNEQYF. The chain is made from TRBV6-1 and TRBJ2-7; 14 of the junction bases match TRBD2. Sequences MNHNS (CDR1) and SASEGT (CDR2) are obtained from the germline V gene. V is trimmed back by 10 bases and J by 5 bases, and the junction contains 10 bases that no gene match accounts for. The CDR3 goes from the cysteine to the phenylalanine over 15 residues. The retained sequence is limited to the CDR3, 45 bases, with the frame set at the first base.